The source of this T cell receptor (beta chain) is a study of early T cells in non-severe SARS-CoV-2 infection. Background on the study: The chains were unpaired, and the sequenced material was bulk RNA from unsorted whole blood.

Germline-derived CDR1 and CDR2 are KGHSH and LQKENI. The CDR3 runs to 15 residues. Trimming shortened V by 3 bases and J by 3 bases, and 15 bases separated the two germline ends. MiXCR was run by TCRdb on the 5' RACE reads, yielding one entry per CDR3 protein. The sample lists tens of thousands of distinct CDR3 sequences, about 15% seen once, with around 5.4% in the top ten. This clonotype was obtained from an adult who was a healthcare worker with PCR-confirmed SARS-CoV-2 infection or an uninfected control (not recorded which). The sequenced material came from whole blood. The chain combines TRBV18 with TRBJ2-7; maybe TRBD1 (5 bases). CDR3 region: CASSPTTEIIYEQYF. DNA for the CDR3: TGTGCCAGCTCACCTACGACAGAGATCATCTACGAGCAGTACTTC.